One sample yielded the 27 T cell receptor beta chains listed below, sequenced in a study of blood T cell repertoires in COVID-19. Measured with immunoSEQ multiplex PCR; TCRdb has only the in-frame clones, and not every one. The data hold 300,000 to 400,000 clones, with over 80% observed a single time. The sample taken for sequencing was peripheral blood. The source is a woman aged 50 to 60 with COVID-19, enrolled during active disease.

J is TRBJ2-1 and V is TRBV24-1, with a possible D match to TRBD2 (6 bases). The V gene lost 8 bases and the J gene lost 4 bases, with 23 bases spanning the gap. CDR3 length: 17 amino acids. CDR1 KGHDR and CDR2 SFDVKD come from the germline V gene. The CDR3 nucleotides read TGTGCCACCATCTCAAATGGGGCGGGAATGGGGTACAATGAGCAGTTCTTC. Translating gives CATISNGAGMGYNEQFF.

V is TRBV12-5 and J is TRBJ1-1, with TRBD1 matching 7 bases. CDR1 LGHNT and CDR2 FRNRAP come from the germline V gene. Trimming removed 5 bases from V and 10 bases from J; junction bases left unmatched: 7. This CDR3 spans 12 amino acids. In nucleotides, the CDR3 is TGTGCTAGTGGTCCAATAGGGGGCCGAGCTTTCTTT. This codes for CASGPIGGRAFF. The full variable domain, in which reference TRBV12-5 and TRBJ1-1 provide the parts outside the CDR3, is DARVTQTPRHKVTEMGQEVTMRCQPILGHNTVFWYRQTMMQGLELLAYFRNRAPLDDSGMPKDRFSAEMPDATLATLKIQPSEPRDSAVYFCASGPIGGRAFFGQGTRLTVV.

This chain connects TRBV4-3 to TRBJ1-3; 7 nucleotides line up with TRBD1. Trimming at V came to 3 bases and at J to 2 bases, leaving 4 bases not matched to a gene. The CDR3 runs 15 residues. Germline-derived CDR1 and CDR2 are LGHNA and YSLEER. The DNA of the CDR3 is TGCGCCAGCAGCCAGTCCGGGACAGCTGGAAACACCATATATTTT. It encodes CASSQSGTAGNTIYF.

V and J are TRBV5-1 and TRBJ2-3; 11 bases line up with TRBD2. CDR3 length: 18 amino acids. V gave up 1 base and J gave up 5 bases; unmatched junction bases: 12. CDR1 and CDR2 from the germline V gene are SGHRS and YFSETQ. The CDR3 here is CASSLRPQGLADRDTQYF. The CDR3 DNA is TGCGCCAGCAGCTTGCGACCCCAGGGACTAGCGGATCGAGATACGCAGTATTTT.

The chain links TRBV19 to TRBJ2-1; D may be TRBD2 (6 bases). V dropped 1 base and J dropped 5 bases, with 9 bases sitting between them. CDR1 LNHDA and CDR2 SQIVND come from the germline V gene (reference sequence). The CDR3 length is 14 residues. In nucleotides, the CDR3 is TGTGCCAGTAGTATAGCGGGAGTGAACAATGAGCAGTTCTTC. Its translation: CASSIAGVNNEQFF.

CDR3 bases: TGTGCCTGGAGTAGATTCTCCGGGCAGCCCCAGCATTTT. Amino acid sequence: CAWSRFSGQPQHF. The chain uses TRBV30 and TRBJ1-5; D gene ambiguous. The CDR3 extends over 13 amino acids. Trimming pared 2 bases from V and 7 bases from J, leaving 12 bases between. Germline V gene sequence: CDR1 GTSNPN, CDR2 SVGIG (reference sequence).

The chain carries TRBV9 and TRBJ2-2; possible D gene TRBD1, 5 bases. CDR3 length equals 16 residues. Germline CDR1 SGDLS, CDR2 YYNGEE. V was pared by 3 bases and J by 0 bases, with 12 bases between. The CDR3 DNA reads TGTGCCAGCAGCGCCTTGACAGTAACGAACACCGGGGAGCTGTTTTTT. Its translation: CASSALTVTNTGELFF.

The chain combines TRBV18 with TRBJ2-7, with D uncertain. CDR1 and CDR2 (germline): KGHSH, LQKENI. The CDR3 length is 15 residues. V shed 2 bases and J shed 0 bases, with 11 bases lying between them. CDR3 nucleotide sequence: TGTGCCAGCTCACCAGACACAGTAAGCTCCTACGAGCAGTACTTC. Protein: CASSPDTVSSYEQYF.

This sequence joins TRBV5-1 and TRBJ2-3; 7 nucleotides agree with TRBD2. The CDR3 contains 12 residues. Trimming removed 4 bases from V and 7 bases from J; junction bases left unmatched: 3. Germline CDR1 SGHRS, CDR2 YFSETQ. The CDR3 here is CASSASGNTQYF. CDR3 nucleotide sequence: TGCGCCAGCAGCGCTAGCGGCAATACGCAGTATTTT.

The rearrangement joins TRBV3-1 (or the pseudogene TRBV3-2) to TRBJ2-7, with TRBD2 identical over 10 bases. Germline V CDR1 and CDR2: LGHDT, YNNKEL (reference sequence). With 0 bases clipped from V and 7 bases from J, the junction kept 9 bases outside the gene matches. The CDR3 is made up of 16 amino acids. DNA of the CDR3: TGTGCCAGCAGCCAAGATTTAGCGGGAGGAATAGGGGAGCAGTACTTC. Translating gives CASSQDLAGGIGEQYF.

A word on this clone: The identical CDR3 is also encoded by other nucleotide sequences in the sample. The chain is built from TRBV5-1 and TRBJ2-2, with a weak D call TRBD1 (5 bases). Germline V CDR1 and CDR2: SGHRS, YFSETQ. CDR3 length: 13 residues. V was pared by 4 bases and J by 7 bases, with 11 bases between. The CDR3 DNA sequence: TGCGCCAGCAGCCTCAGGGAAAACGGGGAGCTGTTTTTT. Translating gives CASSLRENGELFF.

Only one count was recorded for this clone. This CDR3 is CASSLDLLQETQYF. The DNA for the CDR3 is TGTGCCAGCAGCTTAGACCTGTTACAAGAGACCCAGTACTTC. This chain connects TRBV11-3 to TRBJ2-5; D not certain. Between the trimmed V and J ends, which lost 0 bases and 2 bases, there was a span of 7 bases. Germline V gives CDR1 SGHNT, CDR2 YENEEA. This CDR3 comprises 14 residues.

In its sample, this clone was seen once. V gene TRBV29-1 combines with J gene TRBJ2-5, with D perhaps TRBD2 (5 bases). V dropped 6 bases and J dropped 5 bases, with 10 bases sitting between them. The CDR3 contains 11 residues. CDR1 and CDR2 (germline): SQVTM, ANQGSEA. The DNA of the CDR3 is TGCAGCGTGACTATATTGGAGACCCAGTACTTC. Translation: CSVTILETQYF.

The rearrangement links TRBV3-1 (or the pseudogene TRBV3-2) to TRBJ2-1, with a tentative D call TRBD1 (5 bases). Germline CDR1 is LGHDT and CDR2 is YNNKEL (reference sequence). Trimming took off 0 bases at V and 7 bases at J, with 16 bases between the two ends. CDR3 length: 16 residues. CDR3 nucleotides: TGTGCCAGCAGCCAAGATCCGCCCCCAAGGGGTAATGAGCAGTTCTTC. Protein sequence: CASSQDPPPRGNEQFF.

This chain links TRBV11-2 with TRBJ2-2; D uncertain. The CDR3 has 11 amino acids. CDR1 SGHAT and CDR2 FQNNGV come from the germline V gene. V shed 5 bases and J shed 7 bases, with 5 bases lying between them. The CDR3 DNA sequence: TGTGCCAGCAGCACTCACGGGGAGCTGTTTTTT. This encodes CASSTHGELFF.

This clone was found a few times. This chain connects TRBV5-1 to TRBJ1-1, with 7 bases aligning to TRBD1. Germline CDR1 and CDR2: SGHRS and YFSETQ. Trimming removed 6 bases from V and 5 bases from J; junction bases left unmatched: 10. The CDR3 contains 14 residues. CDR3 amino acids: CASTRGQPLTEAFF. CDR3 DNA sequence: TGCGCCAGCACTAGGGGACAGCCTCTGACTGAAGCTTTCTTT.

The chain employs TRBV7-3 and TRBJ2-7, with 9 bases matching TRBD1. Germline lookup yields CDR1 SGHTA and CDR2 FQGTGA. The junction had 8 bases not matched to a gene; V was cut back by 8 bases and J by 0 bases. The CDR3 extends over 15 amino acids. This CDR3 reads CASSLGQGLSYEQYF. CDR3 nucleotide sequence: TGTGCCAGCTCCTTGGGACAGGGCCTCTCCTACGAGCAGTACTTC.

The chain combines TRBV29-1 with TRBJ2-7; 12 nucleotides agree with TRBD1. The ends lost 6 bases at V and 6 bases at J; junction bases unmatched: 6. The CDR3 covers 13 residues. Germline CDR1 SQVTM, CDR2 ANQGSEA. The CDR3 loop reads CSVGGQGAIEQYF. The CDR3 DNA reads TGCAGCGTGGGGGGACAGGGGGCCATCGAGCAGTACTTC.

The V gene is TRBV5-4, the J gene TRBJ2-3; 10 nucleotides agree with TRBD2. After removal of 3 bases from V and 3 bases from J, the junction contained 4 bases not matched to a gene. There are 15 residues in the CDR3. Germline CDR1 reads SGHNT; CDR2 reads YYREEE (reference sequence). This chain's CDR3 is CASSSGTSVTDTQYF. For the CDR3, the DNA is TGTGCCAGCAGCTCCGGGACTAGCGTTACAGATACGCAGTATTTT. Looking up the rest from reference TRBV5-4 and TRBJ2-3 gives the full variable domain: ETGVTQSPTHLIKTRGQQVTLRCSSQSGHNTVSWYQQALGQGPQFIFQYYREEENGRGNFPPRFSGLQFPNYSSELNVNALELDDSALYLCASSSGTSVTDTQYFGPGTRLTVL.

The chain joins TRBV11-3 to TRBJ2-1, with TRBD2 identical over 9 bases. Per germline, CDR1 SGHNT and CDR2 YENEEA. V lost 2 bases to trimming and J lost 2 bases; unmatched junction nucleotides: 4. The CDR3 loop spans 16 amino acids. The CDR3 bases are TGTGCCAGCAGCTTATATAGCGGGGGAGCCTACAATGAGCAGTTCTTC. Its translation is CASSLYSGGAYNEQFF.

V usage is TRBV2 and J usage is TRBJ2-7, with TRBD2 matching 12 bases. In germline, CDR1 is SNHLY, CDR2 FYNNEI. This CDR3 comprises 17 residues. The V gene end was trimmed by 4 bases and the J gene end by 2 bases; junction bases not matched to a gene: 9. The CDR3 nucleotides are TGTGCCAGCAGTGGCTCTCTAGCGGGAGGGCCACCCTACGAGCAGTACTTC. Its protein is CASSGSLAGGPPYEQYF. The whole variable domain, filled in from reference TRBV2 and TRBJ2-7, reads EPEVTQTPSHQVTQMGQEVILRCVPISNHLYFYWYRQILGQKVEFLVSFYNNEISEKSEIFDDQFSVERPDGSNFTLKIRSTKLEDSAMYFCASSGSLAGGPPYEQYFGPGTRLTVT.

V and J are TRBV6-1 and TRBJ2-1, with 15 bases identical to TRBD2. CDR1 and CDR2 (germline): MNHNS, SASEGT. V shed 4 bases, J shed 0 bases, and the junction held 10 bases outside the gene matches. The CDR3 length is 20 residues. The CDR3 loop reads CASSGMSGTSGRSSYNEQFF. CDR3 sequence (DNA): TGTGCCAGCAGTGGGATGTCCGGGACTAGCGGGAGGAGCTCCTACAATGAGCAGTTCTTC.

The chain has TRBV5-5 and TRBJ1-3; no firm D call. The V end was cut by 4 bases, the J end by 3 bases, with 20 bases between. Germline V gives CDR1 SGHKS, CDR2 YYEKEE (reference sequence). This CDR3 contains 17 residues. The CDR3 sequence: CASSPQYGSFGGNTIYF. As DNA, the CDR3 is TGTGCCAGCAGCCCCCAGTATGGTTCCTTTGGTGGAAACACCATATATTTT.

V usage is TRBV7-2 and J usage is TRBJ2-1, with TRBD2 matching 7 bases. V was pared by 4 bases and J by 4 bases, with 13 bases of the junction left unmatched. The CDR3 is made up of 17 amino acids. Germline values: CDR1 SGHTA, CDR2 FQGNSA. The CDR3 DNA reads TGTGCCAGCAGCTCCCGACTAGGCGGGAGTGGTTACAATGAGCAGTTCTTC. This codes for CASSSRLGGSGYNEQFF. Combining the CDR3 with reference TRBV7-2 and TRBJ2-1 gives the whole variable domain GAGVSQSPSNKVTEKGKDVELRCDPISGHTALYWYRQSLGQGLEFLIYFQGNSAPDKSGLPSDRFSAERTGGSVSTLTIQRTQQEDSAVYLCASSSRLGGSGYNEQFFGPGTRLTVL.

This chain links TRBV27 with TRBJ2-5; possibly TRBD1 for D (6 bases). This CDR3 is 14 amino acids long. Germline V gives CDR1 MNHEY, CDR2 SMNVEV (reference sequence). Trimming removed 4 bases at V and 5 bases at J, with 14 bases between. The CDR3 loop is CASSYQGRGETQYF. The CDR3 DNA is TGTGCCAGCAGTTATCAGGGGAGAGGGGAGACCCAGTACTTC.

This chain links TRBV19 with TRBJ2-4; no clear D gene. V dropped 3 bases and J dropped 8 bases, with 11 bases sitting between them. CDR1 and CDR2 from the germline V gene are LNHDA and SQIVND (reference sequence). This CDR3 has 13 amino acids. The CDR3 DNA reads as TGTGCCAGTAGTATCATCAGGCAGGACATTCAGTACTTC. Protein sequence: CASSIIRQDIQYF. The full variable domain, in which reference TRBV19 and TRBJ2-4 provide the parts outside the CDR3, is DGGITQSPKYLFRKEGQNVTLSCEQNLNHDAMYWYRQDPGQGLRLIYYSQIVNDFQKGDIAEGYSVSREKKESFPLTVTSAQKNPTAFYLCASSIIRQDIQYFGAGTRLSVL.

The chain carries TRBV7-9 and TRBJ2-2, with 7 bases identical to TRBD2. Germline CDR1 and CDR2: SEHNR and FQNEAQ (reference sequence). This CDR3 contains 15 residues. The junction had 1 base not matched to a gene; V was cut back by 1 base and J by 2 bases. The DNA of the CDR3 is TGTGCCAGCAGCTTAGGGACTAGAAACACCGGGGAGCTGTTTTTT. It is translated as CASSLGTRNTGELFF.